In this sample, the clone carrying this TCR beta chain turned up many times. TCRdb passed the 5' RACE reads through MiXCR, listing each CDR3 protein once. The sample includes under 80,000 distinct CDR3 sequences, around 4.8% of them seen just once. The CDR3 totals 15 residues. V was clipped by 1 base and J by 7 bases, with 11 bases between them. Germline CDR1 SEHNR, CDR2 FQNEAQ (reference sequence). This entry is derived from a study of neurological immune-mediated disorders. Overall study: A relapsing-remitting course was seen in about 90% of the roughly 34 multiple sclerosis patients and a secondary progressive course in 3.

The unsorted libraries originated from 2 million PBMCs kept at -80 C. This TCR came from a woman between 45 and 65 years old with multiple sclerosis. The chain links TRBV7-9 to TRBJ1-6; TRBD1 is a possible D gene (5 bases). The sequencing sample was made of PBMCs. The CDR3 protein is CASSLVQGVNSPLHF. DNA for the CDR3: TGTGCCAGCAGCTTAGTGCAGGGAGTGAATTCACCCCTCCACTTT.